Following are 25 T cell receptor beta chains from one sample sequenced in a study of T cells after yellow fever vaccination. TCRdb re-derived calls from the 5' RACE reads in MiXCR, one entry per CDR3 protein. The sample has 200,000 to 300,000 distinct CDR3 sequences; 13% are singletons. Sequencing used CD4+ T cells sorted from PBMCs, obtained 45 days after the yellow fever booster vaccination. Receptors were obtained from a man aged 25 to 45 who received the YFV17D yellow fever vaccine.

The chain combines TRBV5-1 with TRBJ2-2, with D hard to call. This CDR3 is 14 amino acids long. Trimming pared 7 bases from V and 0 bases from J, leaving 10 bases between. Germline CDR1 reads SGHRS; CDR2 reads YFSETQ. CDR3 in amino acids: CASVGNSNTGELFF. Here the CDR3 DNA reads TGCGCCAGCGTAGGAAATTCGAACACCGGGGAGCTGTTTTTT.

V and J are TRBV7-2 and TRBJ2-3, with D possibly matching TRBD2 (5 bases). Trimming left V 5 bases short and J 3 bases short, with 12 bases between. Germline values: CDR1 SGHTA, CDR2 FQGNSA. This CDR3 is 14 amino acids long. Here the CDR3 DNA reads TGTGCCAGCAGCGTAAGCACGGGGACAGATACGCAGTATTTT. It yields the protein CASSVSTGTDTQYF.

This chain joins TRBV12-3 or TRBV12-4 and TRBJ2-2; 9 bases match TRBD2. The trim removed 2 bases at V and 6 bases at J, leaving 1 base unmatched. This CDR3 is 14 amino acids long. CDR3 in amino acids: CASSLSGRSGELFF. The CDR3 bases are TGTGCCAGCAGTTTAAGCGGGAGGTCCGGGGAGCTGTTTTTT.

The chain uses TRBV28 and TRBJ2-5, with 11 bases fitting TRBD2. The CDR3 consists of 15 residues. Germline V lookup: CDR1 MDHEN, CDR2 SYDVKM. The junction had 3 bases not matched to a gene; V was cut back by 6 bases and J by 0 bases. The CDR3 DNA reads TGTGCCAGCAGGGTAGCGGGAGGGTACCAAGAGACCCAGTACTTC. Amino acid sequence: CASRVAGGYQETQYF. The full variable domain, its missing parts supplied by reference TRBV28 and TRBJ2-5, is DVKVTQSSRYLVKRTGEKVFLECVQDMDHENMFWYRQDPGLGLRLIYFSYDVKMKEKGDIPEGYSVSREKKERFSLILESASTNQTSMYLCASRVAGGYQETQYFGPGTRLLVL.

V is TRBV7-9 and J is TRBJ2-7, with 9 bases identical to TRBD1. Looked up from germline, CDR1 is SEHNR and CDR2 is FQNEAQ (reference sequence). The V and J ends lost 5 bases and 2 bases, in that order; junction bases with no gene match: 10. This CDR3 contains 16 residues. The CDR3 is CASSPNPGQGPYEQYF. The CDR3 coding sequence is TGTGCCAGCAGCCCGAACCCGGGACAGGGCCCCTACGAGCAGTACTTC.

This clonotype has a handful of counts. The rearrangement uses TRBV6-5 and TRBJ2-3; D is ambiguous. Per germline, CDR1 MNHEY and CDR2 SVGAGI. The ends were cut back, 7 bases at V and 6 bases at J, with 17 bases in the middle. The CDR3 covers 14 residues. The CDR3, as DNA: TGTGCCAGCATTAATCCGGGCTCCTCGGATACGCAGTATTTT. Its protein is CASINPGSSDTQYF.

V usage is TRBV12-3 or TRBV12-4 and J usage is TRBJ2-1; TRBD2 aligns across 14 bases. J was trimmed by 10 bases and V by 7 bases; bases with no gene match: 9. The CDR3 totals 15 residues. CDR3 loop: CASNKGLAGGREQFF. DNA of the CDR3: TGTGCCAGCAACAAAGGACTAGCGGGAGGTCGAGAGCAGTTCTTC.

In this sample, this clonotype turned up a few times. The V gene is TRBV12-3 or TRBV12-4, the J gene TRBJ2-7, with 8 positions matching TRBD2. The CDR3 has 15 residues. The trim removed 10 bases at V and 0 bases at J, leaving 11 bases unmatched. CDR3 coding DNA: TGTGCCAATGGTAGGGTAGCGGGGAGCTCCTACGAGCAGTACTTC. Residues: CANGRVAGSSYEQYF.

This clonotype occurred a few times. The chain recombines TRBV20-1 with TRBJ2-5, with 8 bases identical to TRBD1. Germline V CDR1 and CDR2: DFQATT, SNEGSKA (reference sequence). V gave up 4 bases and J gave up 5 bases; unmatched junction bases: 3. The CDR3 has 12 amino acids. CDR3 DNA: TGCAGTGCTAAGGGACAGGCTGAGACCCAGTACTTC. This sequence encodes CSAKGQAETQYF.

The chain is built from TRBV28 and TRBJ2-3, with 7 nucleotides matching TRBD1. V dropped 4 bases and J dropped 3; count of bases not matched to a gene: 10. The CDR3 has 16 residues. CDR1 and CDR2 (germline): MDHEN, SYDVKM. The CDR3 loop reads CASSWNRGAGTDTQYF. CDR3 nucleotides: TGTGCCAGCAGTTGGAACAGGGGTGCTGGGACAGATACGCAGTATTTT.

This clonotype was counted a few times. This chain's CDR3 is CATSRTASYNEQFF. In nucleotides, the CDR3 is TGTGCCACCAGTCGGACAGCCTCCTACAATGAGCAGTTCTTC. The chain carries TRBV24-1 and TRBJ2-1, with D tentatively TRBD1 (6 bases). The V and J ends lost 6 bases and 0 bases respectively, with 8 bases between them. The CDR3 covers 14 residues. Germline CDR1 is KGHDR and CDR2 is SFDVKD.

This clonotype has just a few counts. The J gene is TRBJ1-5, the V gene TRBV30, with D possibly matching TRBD1 (6 bases). Germline V gene data show CDR1 as GTSNPN and CDR2 as SVGIG (reference sequence). There are 14 residues in the CDR3. Trimming cost V 7 bases and J 4 bases, with 17 bases left between them. CDR3 in amino acids: CASSSGTPNQPQHF. For the CDR3, the DNA is TGTGCCTCTTCCTCCGGGACACCTAATCAGCCCCAGCATTTT.

This clonotype was counted only a few times. DNA of the CDR3: TGTGCCAGCAACGACCCCGGGTTCTATGAGCAGTTCTTC. It is translated as CASNDPGFYEQFF. This rearrangement joins TRBV6-2 or TRBV6-3 to TRBJ2-1; D is unclear. V lost 7 bases and J lost 8, with 15 bases in between. The CDR3 has 13 residues. The germline gives CDR1 MNHEY, CDR2 SVGEGT.

J is TRBJ2-7 and V is TRBV6-1, with 7 bases that match TRBD2. CDR3 length: 14 amino acids. V was pared by 7 bases and J by 3 bases, with 9 bases of the junction left unmatched. Germline V gene lookup returns CDR1 MNHNS and CDR2 SASEGT. The CDR3 bases are TGTGCCAGCAACCCAGCGGGAAGTAACTACGAGCAGTACTTC. It codes for CASNPAGSNYEQYF.

This rearrangement joins TRBV20-1 to TRBJ1-5; the D gene is possibly TRBD1 (6 bases). The CDR3 extends over 13 amino acids. In germline, CDR1 is DFQATT, CDR2 SNEGSKA (reference sequence). Trimming pared 5 bases from V and 3 bases from J, leaving 11 bases between. This chain's CDR3 is CSAAGEPNQPQHF. CDR3 sequence (DNA): TGCAGTGCTGCAGGGGAACCCAATCAGCCCCAGCATTTT.

The rearrangement links TRBV24-1 to TRBJ2-1; D is ambiguous. Germline V gene lookup returns CDR1 KGHDR and CDR2 SFDVKD. The CDR3 sequence is 12 residues long. The ends were cut back, 1 base at V and 16 bases at J, with 13 bases in the middle. CDR3: CATSDFGLEYFF. In DNA form, the CDR3 reads TGTGCCACCAGTGATTTTGGGCTAGAGTATTTCTTC.

The chain has TRBV28 and TRBJ2-1; 11 bases map to TRBD1. J was trimmed by 2 bases and V by 6 bases; bases with no gene match: 6. CDR3 size: 16 residues. Per germline, CDR1 MDHEN and CDR2 SYDVKM. The CDR3 DNA is TGTGCCAGCAGCACCATGGGACAGGGGGCCTACAATGAGCAGTTCTTC. Translating it yields CASSTMGQGAYNEQFF.

V gene TRBV28 combines with J gene TRBJ2-5; perhaps TRBD2 as D (6 bases). Germline V CDR1 and CDR2: MDHEN, SYDVKM. V gave up 6 bases and J gave up 5 bases, with 13 bases separating them. This CDR3 contains 13 residues. The CDR3 region is CASSGDGSETQYF. The CDR3, as DNA: TGTGCCAGCAGCGGTGACGGGAGCGAGACCCAGTACTTC.

This clonotype was recorded many times. V is TRBV7-8 and J is TRBJ1-6; D not resolved. Trimming shortened V by 3 bases and J by 5 bases, and 11 bases separated the two germline ends. The CDR3 runs to 15 residues. Germline values: CDR1 SGHVS, CDR2 FQNEAQ. The CDR3 reads CASSFTWTNNSPLHF. CDR3 nucleotides: TGTGCCAGCAGCTTCACCTGGACCAATAATTCACCCCTCCACTTT.

This clonotype was counted many times. The chain joins TRBV20-1 to TRBJ1-2, with a possible D match to TRBD1 (5 bases). This CDR3 spans 14 amino acids. CDR1 is DFQATT, CDR2 SNEGSKA, per germline (reference sequence). Trimming took 5 bases from V and 5 from J, leaving 18 bases between them. The CDR3 region is CSAFGGWGGYGYTF. The CDR3 region has the DNA TGCAGTGCTTTCGGGGGATGGGGAGGGTATGGCTACACCTTC.

This clonotype was counted ten times or more. The V gene is TRBV27, the J gene TRBJ2-7; D is undetermined. Trimming left V 0 bases short and J 2 bases short, with 14 bases between. Germline V gene sequence: CDR1 MNHEY, CDR2 SMNVEV (reference sequence). The CDR3 contains 16 residues. This chain's CDR3 is CASSLSFSQRTYEQYF. CDR3 sequence (DNA): TGTGCCAGCAGTTTATCGTTTAGCCAAAGAACCTACGAGCAGTACTTC.

The chain is built from TRBV29-1 and TRBJ2-7, with 7 bases matching TRBD2. Germline-derived CDR1 and CDR2 are SQVTM and ANQGSEA. This CDR3 region has 13 residues. J lost 4 bases, V lost 5 bases, and 8 bases had no gene match. In DNA, the CDR3 is TGCAGCGTTTCCGGGACTATCGTTTACGAGCAGTACTTC. It is translated as CSVSGTIVYEQYF.

This clonotype has just a few counts. The J gene is TRBJ2-2, the V gene TRBV20-1; D perhaps matches TRBD2 (6 bases). CDR1 DFQATT and CDR2 SNEGSKA come from the germline V gene (reference sequence). V lost 5 bases and J 1 base, leaving 11 bases between the germline ends. CDR3 length: 14 residues. CDR3 region: CSARRDLNTGELFF. The DNA for the CDR3 is TGCAGTGCTCGGCGGGACCTGAACACCGGGGAGCTGTTTTTT.

This chain uses TRBV6-1 with TRBJ2-7, with 8 bases aligning to TRBD1. The junction had 16 bases not matched to a gene; V was cut back by 5 bases and J by 1 base. CDR1 is MNHNS, CDR2 SASEGT, per germline. CDR3 length: 18 amino acids. In DNA form, the CDR3 reads TGTGCCAGCAGTACCCCTTTAGGACAGGGTTTAAGATCCTACGAGCAGTACTTC. Translation gives CASSTPLGQGLRSYEQYF.

The gene calls are TRBV29-1 and TRBJ2-3; the D is unclear. CDR1 SQVTM and CDR2 ANQGSEA come from the germline V gene. V was clipped by 1 base and J by 0 bases, with 5 bases between them. The CDR3 runs to 13 residues. The CDR3 region is CSVEGDSTDTQYF. For the CDR3, the DNA is TGCAGCGTTGAAGGGGATAGCACAGATACGCAGTATTTT.